The 16 T cell receptor beta chains presented below share a single source sample, sequenced in a study of T-cell memory formation after mild COVID-19. TCRdb called the 5' RACE reads again in MiXCR, with one record for every CDR3 protein. The data contain roughly 250,000 distinct CDR3 sequences, 16% of them singletons. The sample was PBMCs or a T cell subset sorted from them (not recorded which). The receptors stem from a man aged 18 to 30 who had mild COVID-19 (a few samples of this study predate the infection). Cell type and time point are not known.

This clonotype showed up just once. The chain combines TRBV5-1 with TRBJ2-5, with 8 bases that match TRBD1. Unmatched junction bases numbered 8, after V lost 1 base and J lost 12 bases. The V gene's germline CDR1 is SGHRS and CDR2 YFSETQ. The length of the CDR3 is 13 residues. The CDR3 nucleotides are TGCGCCAGCAGCTTGATGGACAGGGCGGCCAAGTACTTC. It yields the protein CASSLMDRAAKYF.

In DNA form, the CDR3 reads TGTGCCAGTAGACCTAGGGGGCATGGTACGCAGTATTTT. It yields the protein CASRPRGHGTQYF. The V and J genes are TRBV19 and TRBJ2-3; 7 bases are a match to TRBD1. CDR3 length: 13 amino acids. The ends lost 6 bases at V and 8 bases at J; junction bases unmatched: 8. CDR1 LNHDA and CDR2 SQIVND come from the germline V gene (reference sequence). Looking up the rest from reference TRBV19 and TRBJ2-3 gives the full variable domain: DGGITQSPKYLFRKEGQNVTLSCEQNLNHDAMYWYRQDPGQGLRLIYYSQIVNDFQKGDIAEGYSVSREKKESFPLTVTSAQKNPTAFYLCASRPRGHGTQYFGPGTRLTVL.

This clonotype was seen ten or more times. The J gene is TRBJ2-2, the V gene TRBV3-1; D not certain. V gave up 1 base and J gave up 2 bases, with 5 bases separating them. This CDR3 contains 14 residues. Germline assignment: CDR1 LGHDT and CDR2 YNNKEL (reference sequence). CDR3 coding DNA: TGTGCCAGCAGCCAAGGAGGAAACACCGGGGAGCTGTTTTTT. Amino acid sequence: CASSQGGNTGELFF.

This clonotype has only a few counts. V gene TRBV10-3 combines with J gene TRBJ2-1; perhaps TRBD1 as D (5 bases). V lost 4 bases and J 7 bases, leaving 14 bases between the germline ends. The germline CDR1 and CDR2 sequences are ENHRY and SYGVKD. The CDR3 contains 14 residues. The DNA for the CDR3 is TGTGCCATCAGTGCCGTGGGGCGCGGTAATGAGCAGTTCTTC. It encodes CAISAVGRGNEQFF.

The rearrangement links TRBV7-6 to TRBJ1-1; TRBD1 might be the D (5 bases). The V gene's germline CDR1 is SGHVS and CDR2 FNYEAQ. CDR3 size: 14 residues. V lost 4 bases and J 5 bases, leaving 14 bases between the germline ends. This CDR3 reads CASSYSGLGTEAFF. CDR3 bases: TGTGCCAGCAGCTACTCAGGGTTAGGAACTGAAGCTTTCTTT.

The chain uses TRBV6-5 and TRBJ1-2; no clear D. V was shortened by 5 bases and J by 7 bases, with 20 bases between the two germline ends. The CDR3 has 15 residues. Germline V gene lookup returns CDR1 MNHEY and CDR2 SVGAGI. CDR3 bases: TGTGCCAGCAGTCGCACGATCATCAAGGGAAGTGGCTACACCTTC. This codes for CASSRTIIKGSGYTF.

The chain is built from TRBV6-1 and TRBJ1-2, with D unclear. V was pared by 0 bases and J by 0 bases, with 5 bases between. The CDR3 is 14 amino acids. Germline CDR1 and CDR2: MNHNS and SASEGT. CDR3 in DNA: TGTGCCAGCAGTGAAGCGAATTCTAACTATGGCTACACCTTC. Translation gives CASSEANSNYGYTF.

This clonotype was observed a handful of times. The chain recombines TRBV20-1 with TRBJ2-5; D gene unclear. CDR1 is DFQATT, CDR2 SNEGSKA, per germline (reference sequence). V lost 6 bases and J lost 5, with 16 bases in between. This CDR3 region has 13 residues. The CDR3 is CSALVPLEETQYF. CDR3 coding DNA: TGCAGTGCCCTCGTTCCCCTGGAGGAGACCCAGTACTTC.

The chain couples TRBV7-9 to TRBJ1-4; a weak D match, TRBD1 (6 bases). The germline gives CDR1 SEHNR, CDR2 FQNEAQ (reference sequence). The CDR3 has 13 amino acids. The V gene lost 5 bases and the J gene lost 10 bases, with 14 bases spanning the gap. The CDR3: CASSGQGYGKLFF. As DNA, the CDR3 is TGTGCCAGCAGCGGGCAGGGGTACGGAAAACTGTTTTTT.

The V call is TRBV5-1, the J call TRBJ2-4; tentatively, D is TRBD2 (5 bases). Per germline, CDR1 SGHRS and CDR2 YFSETQ. The CDR3 totals 19 residues. With 4 bases removed from V and 0 bases from J, the gap between germline ends came to 23 bases. The CDR3: CASSRGGSQQELAKNIQYF. CDR3 coding DNA: TGCGCCAGCAGCCGAGGAGGTTCCCAGCAAGAACTAGCCAAAAACATTCAGTACTTC.

CDR3 region: CASTLTAYEQYV. The CDR3, as DNA: TGTGCCAGCACCCTGACAGCTTACGAGCAGTACGTC. The gene calls are TRBV21-1 and TRBJ2-7; the DNA was not compared with TRBD1, the D call given in the table. TRBV21-1 is tagged as a pseudogene. This CDR3 is built from 12 residues.

The V call is TRBV20-1, the J call TRBJ2-1; 9 positions agree with TRBD1. Looked up from germline, CDR1 is DFQATT and CDR2 is SNEGSKA (reference sequence). The CDR3 is made up of 13 amino acids. V lost 8 bases to trimming and J lost 4 bases; unmatched junction nucleotides: 6. CDR3 nucleotides: TGCAGTCCCGGACAGGGGTCTTACAATGAGCAGTTCTTC. It translates to CSPGQGSYNEQFF.

J is TRBJ1-5 and V is TRBV4-2; TRBD1 is a possible D gene (5 bases). This CDR3 comprises 15 residues. Germline CDR1 and CDR2: LGHNA and YNFKEQ. Trimming removed 4 bases from V and 7 bases from J, with 17 bases in between. CDR3 protein: CASSRTGGAGQPQHF. CDR3 bases: TGTGCCAGCAGCCGCACCGGCGGGGCAGGGCAGCCCCAGCATTTT.

The V and J genes are TRBV11-2 and TRBJ2-3; 8 bases match TRBD2. Unmatched junction bases numbered 12, after V lost 1 base and J lost 6 bases. The CDR3 runs 17 residues. Germline CDR1 and CDR2: SGHAT and FQNNGV. The CDR3 loop is CASSLVGGGYSLDTQYF. For the CDR3, the DNA is TGTGCCAGCAGCTTAGTCGGCGGGGGGTACTCCCTGGATACGCAGTATTTT.

In its sample, this clonotype was seen a few times. The chain couples TRBV23-1 to TRBJ2-1, with 9 positions matching TRBD1. TRBV23-1 is an ORF; its function is uncertain. The length of the CDR3 is 18 residues. V was pared by 3 bases and J by 0 bases, with 9 bases of the junction left unmatched. The CDR3 region has the DNA TGCGCCAGCAGTCATCGCGCGTGGGACAGGGTCTCCTACAATGAGCAGTTCTTC. Translating gives CASSHRAWDRVSYNEQFF.

The rearrangement uses TRBV5-1 and TRBJ1-1, with TRBD1 matching 8 bases. Trimming took 0 bases from V and 11 from J; bases not matched to a gene: 9. This CDR3 is 14 amino acids long. Germline CDR1 is SGHRS and CDR2 is YFSETQ. CDR3 loop: CASSLAGQGADAFF. CDR3 in DNA: TGCGCCAGCAGCTTGGCGGGGCAGGGGGCGGATGCTTTCTTT. Drawing the rest from reference TRBV5-1 and TRBJ1-1, the complete variable domain is KAGVTQTPRYLIKTRGQQVTLSCSPISGHRSVSWYQQTPGQGLQFLFEYFSETQRNKGNFPGRFSGRQFSNSRSEMNVSTLELGDSALYLCASSLAGQGADAFFGQGTRLTVV.